The T cell receptor beta chain described here comes from a study of graft-versus-host responses after intestinal transplantation. As to this clone: Its antigen is unknown.

Assay used: immunoSEQ multiplex PCR; TCRdb lists only in-frame clones, some missing. The sample yields over 100,000 clones, 85% to 95% seen once. This material consisted of unstimulated CD8+ T cells sorted from spleen or lymph node cells, taken before intestinal transplant. The clonotype comes from a human donor who received an intestinal transplant.

The CDR3 loop reads CASSSDRVVSNTEAFF. The DNA of the CDR3 is TGTGCCAGCAGCTCAGACAGGGTAGTTTCGAACACTGAAGCTTTCTTT. The chain recombines TRBV28 with TRBJ1-1; 7 bases agree with TRBD1. Trimming cost V 6 bases and J 1 base; bases outside gene matches: 11. This CDR3 spans 16 amino acids. The germline V gene encodes CDR1 MDHEN and CDR2 SYDVKM.